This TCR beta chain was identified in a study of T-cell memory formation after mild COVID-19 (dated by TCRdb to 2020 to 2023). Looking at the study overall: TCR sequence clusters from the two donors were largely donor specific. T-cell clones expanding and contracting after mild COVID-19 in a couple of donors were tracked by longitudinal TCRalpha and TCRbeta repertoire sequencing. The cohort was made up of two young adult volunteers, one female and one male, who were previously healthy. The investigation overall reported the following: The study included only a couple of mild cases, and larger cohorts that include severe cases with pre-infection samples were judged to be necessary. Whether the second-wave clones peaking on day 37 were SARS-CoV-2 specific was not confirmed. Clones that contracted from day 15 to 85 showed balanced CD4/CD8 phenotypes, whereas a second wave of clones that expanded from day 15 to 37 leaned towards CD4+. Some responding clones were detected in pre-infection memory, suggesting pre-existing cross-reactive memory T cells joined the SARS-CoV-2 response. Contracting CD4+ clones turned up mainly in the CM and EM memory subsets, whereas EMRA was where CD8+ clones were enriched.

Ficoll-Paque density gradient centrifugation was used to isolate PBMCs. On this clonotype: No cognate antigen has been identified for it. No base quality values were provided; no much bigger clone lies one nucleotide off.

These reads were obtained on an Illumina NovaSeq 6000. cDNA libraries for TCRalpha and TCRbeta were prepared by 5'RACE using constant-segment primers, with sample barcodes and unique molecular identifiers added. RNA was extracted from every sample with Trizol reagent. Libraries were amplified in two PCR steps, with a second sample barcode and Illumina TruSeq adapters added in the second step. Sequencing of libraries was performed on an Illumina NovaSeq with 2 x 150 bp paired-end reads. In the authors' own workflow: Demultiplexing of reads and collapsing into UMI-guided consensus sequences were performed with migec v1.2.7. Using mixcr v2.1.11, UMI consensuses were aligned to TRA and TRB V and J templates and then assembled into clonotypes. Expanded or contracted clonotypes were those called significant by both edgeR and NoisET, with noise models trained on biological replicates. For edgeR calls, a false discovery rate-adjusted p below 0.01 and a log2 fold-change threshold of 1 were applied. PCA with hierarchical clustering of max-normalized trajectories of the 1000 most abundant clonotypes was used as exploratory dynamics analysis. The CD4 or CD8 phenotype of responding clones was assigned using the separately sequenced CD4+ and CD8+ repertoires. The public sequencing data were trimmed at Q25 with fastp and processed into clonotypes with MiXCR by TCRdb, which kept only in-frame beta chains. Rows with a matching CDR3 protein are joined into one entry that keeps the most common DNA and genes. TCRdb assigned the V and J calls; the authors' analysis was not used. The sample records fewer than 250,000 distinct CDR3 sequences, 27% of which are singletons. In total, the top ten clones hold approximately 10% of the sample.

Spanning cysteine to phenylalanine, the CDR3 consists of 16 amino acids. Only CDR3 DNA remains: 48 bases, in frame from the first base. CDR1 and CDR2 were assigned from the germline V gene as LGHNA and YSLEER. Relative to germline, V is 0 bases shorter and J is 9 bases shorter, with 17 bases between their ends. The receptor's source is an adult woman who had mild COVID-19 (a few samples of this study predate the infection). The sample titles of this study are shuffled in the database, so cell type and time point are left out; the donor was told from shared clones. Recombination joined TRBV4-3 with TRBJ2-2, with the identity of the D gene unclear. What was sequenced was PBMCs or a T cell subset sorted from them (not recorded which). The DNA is TGCGCCAGCAGCCAAGAAGGGAATGGTCCACAGCGGGAGCTGTTTTTT. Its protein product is CASSQEGNGPQRELFF.